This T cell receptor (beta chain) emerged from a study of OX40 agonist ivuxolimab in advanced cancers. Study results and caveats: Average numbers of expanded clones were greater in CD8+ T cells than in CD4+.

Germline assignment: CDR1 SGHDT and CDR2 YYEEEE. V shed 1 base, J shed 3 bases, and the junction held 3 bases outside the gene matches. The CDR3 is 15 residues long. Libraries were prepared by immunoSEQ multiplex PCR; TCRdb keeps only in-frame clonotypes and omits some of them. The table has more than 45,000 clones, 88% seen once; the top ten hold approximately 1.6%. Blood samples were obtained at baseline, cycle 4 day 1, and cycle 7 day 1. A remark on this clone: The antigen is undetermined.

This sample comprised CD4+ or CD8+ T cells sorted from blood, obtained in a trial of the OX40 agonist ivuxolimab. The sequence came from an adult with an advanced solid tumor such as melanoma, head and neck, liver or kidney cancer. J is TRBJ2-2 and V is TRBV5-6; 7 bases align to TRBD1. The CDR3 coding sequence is TGTGCCAGCAGCTTGACAGGGGTACACACCGGGGAGCTGTTTTTT. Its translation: CASSLTGVHTGELFF.